This record looks at one TCR beta chain sequence and its context. The antigen remains unidentified. In the same sample, other DNA sequences code for this CDR3. Generated by immunoSEQ multiplex PCR, the TCRdb table keeps only in-frame clones and is missing some. Among 95,000 to 110,000 clones listed, 93% were seen once. The source of the sample is a study of graft-versus-host responses after intestinal transplantation. The TCR sequence derives from a human donor who received an intestinal transplant. Material: unstimulated CD8+ T cells sorted from spleen or lymph node cells, obtained before intestinal transplant.

In DNA form, the CDR3 reads TGCGCCAGCAGCCAAGACCAGGGTGGCACTGAAGCTTTCTTT. This gives the protein CASSQDQGGTEAFF. The chain has TRBV4-1 and TRBJ1-1; a weak D match, TRBD1 (5 bases). Trimming left V 0 bases short and J 4 bases short, with 9 bases between. The CDR3 extends over 14 amino acids. From germline, CDR1 is MGHRA and CDR2 YSYEKL.